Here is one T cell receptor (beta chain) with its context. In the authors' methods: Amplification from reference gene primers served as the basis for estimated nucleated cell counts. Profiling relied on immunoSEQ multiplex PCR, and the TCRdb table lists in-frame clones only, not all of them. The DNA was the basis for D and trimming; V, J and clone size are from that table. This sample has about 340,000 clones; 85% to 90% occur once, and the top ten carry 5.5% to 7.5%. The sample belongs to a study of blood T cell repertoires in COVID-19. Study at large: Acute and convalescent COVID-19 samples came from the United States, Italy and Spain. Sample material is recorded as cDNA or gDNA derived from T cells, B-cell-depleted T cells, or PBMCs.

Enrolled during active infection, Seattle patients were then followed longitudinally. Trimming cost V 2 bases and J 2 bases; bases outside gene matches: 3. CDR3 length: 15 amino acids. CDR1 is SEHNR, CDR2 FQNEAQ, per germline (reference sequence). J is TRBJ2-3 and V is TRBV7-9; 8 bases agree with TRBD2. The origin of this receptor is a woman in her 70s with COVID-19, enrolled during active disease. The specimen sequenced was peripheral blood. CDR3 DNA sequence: TGTGCCAGCAGCTTAACTAGCGGCTTCACAGATACGCAGTATTTT. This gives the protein CASSLTSGFTDTQYF.